This T cell receptor beta chain was captured in a study of blood T cell repertoires in COVID-19. On the study more broadly: Acute and convalescent COVID-19 specimens originated in the United States, Italy and Spain. PBMCs, B-cell-depleted T cells, or T cells provided the cDNA or gDNA that made up the material.

CDR3 length equals 15 residues. The germline V gene has CDR1 LGHDT and CDR2 YNNKEL (reference sequence). V dropped 1 base and J dropped 1; count of bases not matched to a gene: 0. Source study methods: It was from reference gene primer amplification that nucleated cell counts were estimated. The table came from immunoSEQ multiplex PCR; TCRdb's copy has only in-frame clones and leaves some out. V and J calls and clone size are those listed in that table; D and trimming were worked out from the DNA. The data show roughly 60,000 clones, with approximately 78% seen just once and under 15% held by the top ten.

This clonotype was obtained from a man older than 75 with acute or convalescent COVID-19. The V gene is TRBV3-1 (or the pseudogene TRBV3-2), the J gene TRBJ1-4; the match to TRBD1 covers 7 bases. Sequenced: peripheral blood. The CDR3 is CASSQGTGTNEKLFF. In DNA, the CDR3 is TGTGCCAGCAGCCAAGGGACAGGAACTAATGAAAAACTGTTTTTT.